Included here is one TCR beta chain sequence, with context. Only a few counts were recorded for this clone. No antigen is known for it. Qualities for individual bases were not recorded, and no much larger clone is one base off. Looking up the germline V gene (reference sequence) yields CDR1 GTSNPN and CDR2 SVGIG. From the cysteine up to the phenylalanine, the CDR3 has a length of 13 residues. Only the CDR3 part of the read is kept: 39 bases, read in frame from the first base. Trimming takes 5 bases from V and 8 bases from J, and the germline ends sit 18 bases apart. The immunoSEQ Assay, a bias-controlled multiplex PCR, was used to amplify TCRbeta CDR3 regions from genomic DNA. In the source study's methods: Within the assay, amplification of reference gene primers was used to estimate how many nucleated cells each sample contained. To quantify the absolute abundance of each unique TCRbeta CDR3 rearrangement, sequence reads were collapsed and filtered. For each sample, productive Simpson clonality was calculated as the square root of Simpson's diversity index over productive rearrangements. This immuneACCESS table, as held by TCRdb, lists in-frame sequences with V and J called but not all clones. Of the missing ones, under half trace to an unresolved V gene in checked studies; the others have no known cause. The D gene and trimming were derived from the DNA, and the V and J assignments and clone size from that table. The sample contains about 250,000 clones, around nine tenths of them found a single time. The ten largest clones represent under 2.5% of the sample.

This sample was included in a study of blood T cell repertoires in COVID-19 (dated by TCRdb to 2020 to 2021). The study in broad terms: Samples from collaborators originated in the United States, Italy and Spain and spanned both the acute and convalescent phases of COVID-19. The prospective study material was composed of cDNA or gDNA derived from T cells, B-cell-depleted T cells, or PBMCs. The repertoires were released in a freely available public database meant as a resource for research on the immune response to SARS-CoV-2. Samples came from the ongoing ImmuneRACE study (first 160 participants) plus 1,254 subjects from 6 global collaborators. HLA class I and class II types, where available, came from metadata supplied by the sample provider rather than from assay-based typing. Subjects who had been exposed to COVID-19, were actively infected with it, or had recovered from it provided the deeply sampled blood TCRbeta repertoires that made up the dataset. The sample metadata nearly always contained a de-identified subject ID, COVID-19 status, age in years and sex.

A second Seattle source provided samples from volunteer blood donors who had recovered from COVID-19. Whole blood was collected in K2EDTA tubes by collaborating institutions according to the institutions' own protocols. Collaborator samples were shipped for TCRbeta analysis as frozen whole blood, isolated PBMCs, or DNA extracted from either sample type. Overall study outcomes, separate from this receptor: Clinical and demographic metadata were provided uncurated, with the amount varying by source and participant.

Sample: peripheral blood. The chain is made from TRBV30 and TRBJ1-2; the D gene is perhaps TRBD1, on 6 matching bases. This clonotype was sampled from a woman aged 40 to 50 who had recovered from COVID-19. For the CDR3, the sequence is CAWGKGDIWGYTF. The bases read TGTGCCTGGGGGAAAGGGGACATTTGGGGCTACACCTTC.